The T cell receptor (beta chain) under discussion was sequenced for a study of tumor and adjacent non-tumor tissue in lung cancer. On the study more broadly: On average, productive TCRbeta reads reached about 4.4 million per sample.

RNA was extracted from bulk tissue without any cell sorting. Three rounds of nested PCR, following a modified ARM-PCR protocol, produced the TCRbeta library. TCRdb recomputed calls from the multiplex PCR reads with MiXCR, one row per CDR3 protein. The repertoire holds 100,000 to 150,000 distinct CDR3 sequences, roughly 67% seen once, with 9.5% to 15% in the top ten. This CDR3 region has 15 residues. The genes are TRBV12-3 or TRBV12-4 and TRBJ2-3; D might be TRBD1 (5 bases). The origin of this receptor is a man in his thirties or forties with non-small cell lung cancer. The specimen was lung tumor tissue. CDR3 coding DNA: TGTGTCAGGAGTTTAAGGGGCTCTTCGGGAGATACGCAGTATTTT. As protein: CVRSLRGSSGDTQYF.